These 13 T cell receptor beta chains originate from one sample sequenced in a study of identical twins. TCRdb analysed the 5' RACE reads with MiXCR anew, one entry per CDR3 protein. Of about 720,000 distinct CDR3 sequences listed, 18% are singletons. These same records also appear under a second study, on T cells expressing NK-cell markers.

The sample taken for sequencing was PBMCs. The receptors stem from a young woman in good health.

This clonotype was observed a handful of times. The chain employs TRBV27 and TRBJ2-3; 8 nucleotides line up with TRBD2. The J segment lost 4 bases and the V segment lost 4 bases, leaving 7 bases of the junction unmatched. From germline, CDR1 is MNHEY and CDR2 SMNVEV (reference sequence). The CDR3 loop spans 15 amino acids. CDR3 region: CASSWSGRGSDTQYF. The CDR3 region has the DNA TGTGCCAGCAGTTGGAGCGGGAGAGGGTCAGATACGCAGTATTTT.

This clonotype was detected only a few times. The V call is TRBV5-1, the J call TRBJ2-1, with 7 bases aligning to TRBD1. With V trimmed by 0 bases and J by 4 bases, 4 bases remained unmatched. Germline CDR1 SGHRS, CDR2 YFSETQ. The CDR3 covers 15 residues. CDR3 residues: CASSLEGAAYNEQFF. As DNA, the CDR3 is TGCGCCAGCAGCTTGGAGGGGGCTGCTTACAATGAGCAGTTCTTC.

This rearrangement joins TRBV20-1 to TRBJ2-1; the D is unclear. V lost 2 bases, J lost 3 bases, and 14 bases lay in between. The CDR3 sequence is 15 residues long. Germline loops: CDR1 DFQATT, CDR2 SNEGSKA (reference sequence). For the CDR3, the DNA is TGCAGTGCTAGACATTGGAACTCCGTCTACAATGAGCAGTTCTTC. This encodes CSARHWNSVYNEQFF.

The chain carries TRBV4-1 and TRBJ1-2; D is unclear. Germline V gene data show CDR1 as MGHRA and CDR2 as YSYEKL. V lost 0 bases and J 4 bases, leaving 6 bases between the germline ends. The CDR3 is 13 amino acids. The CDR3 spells CASSQDWAYGYTF. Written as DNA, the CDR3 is TGCGCCAGCAGCCAAGACTGGGCCTATGGCTACACCTTC.

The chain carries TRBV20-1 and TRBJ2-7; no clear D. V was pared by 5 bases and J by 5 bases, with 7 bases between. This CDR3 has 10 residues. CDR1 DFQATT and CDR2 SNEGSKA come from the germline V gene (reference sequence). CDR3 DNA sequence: TGCAGTGCTGTCGAACACGAGCAGTACTTC. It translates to CSAVEHEQYF.

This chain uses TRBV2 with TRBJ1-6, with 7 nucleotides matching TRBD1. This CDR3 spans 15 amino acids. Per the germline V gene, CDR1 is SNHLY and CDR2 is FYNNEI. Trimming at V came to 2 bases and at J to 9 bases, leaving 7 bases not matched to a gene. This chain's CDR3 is CASSEQTGDRSPLHF. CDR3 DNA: TGTGCCAGCAGTGAACAAACAGGGGATCGTTCACCCCTCCACTTT.

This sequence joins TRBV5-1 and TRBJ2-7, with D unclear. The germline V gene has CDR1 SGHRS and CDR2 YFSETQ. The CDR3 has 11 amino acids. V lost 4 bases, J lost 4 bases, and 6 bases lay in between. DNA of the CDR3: TGCGCCAGCAGCAACGATTACGAGCAGTACTTC. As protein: CASSNDYEQYF.

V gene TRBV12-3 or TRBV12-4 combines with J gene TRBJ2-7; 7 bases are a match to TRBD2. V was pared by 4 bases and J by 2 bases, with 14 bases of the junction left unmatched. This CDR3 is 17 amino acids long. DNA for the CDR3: TGTGCCAGCAGTTCGGACCTCCTCTCGGGAGGTGCCTACGAGCAGTACTTC. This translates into CASSSDLLSGGAYEQYF.

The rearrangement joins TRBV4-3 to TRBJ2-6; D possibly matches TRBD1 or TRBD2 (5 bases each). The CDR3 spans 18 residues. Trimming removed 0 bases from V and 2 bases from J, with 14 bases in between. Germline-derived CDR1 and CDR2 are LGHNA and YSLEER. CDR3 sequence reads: CASSQDPPGAAGANVLTF. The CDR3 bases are TGCGCCAGCAGCCAAGATCCCCCCGGGGCCGCTGGGGCCAACGTCCTGACTTTC.

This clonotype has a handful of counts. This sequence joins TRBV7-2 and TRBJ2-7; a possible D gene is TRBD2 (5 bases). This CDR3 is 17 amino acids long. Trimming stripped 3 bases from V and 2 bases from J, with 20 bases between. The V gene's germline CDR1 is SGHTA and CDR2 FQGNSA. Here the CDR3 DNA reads TGTGCCAGCAGCTTCTCCCCACTCGGCGGGTCCGCCTACGAGCAGTACTTC. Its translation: CASSFSPLGGSAYEQYF.

The CDR3 DNA is TGCAGCGTCGGTAGCGGGTGGGATAGGGAGCAGTTCTTC. Residues: CSVGSGWDREQFF. The rearrangement joins TRBV29-1 to TRBJ2-1; 7 bases line up with TRBD2. V shed 6 bases and J 10 bases; nucleotides not matched to a gene: 12. The CDR3 has 13 residues. Per the germline V gene, CDR1 is SQVTM and CDR2 is ANQGSEA.

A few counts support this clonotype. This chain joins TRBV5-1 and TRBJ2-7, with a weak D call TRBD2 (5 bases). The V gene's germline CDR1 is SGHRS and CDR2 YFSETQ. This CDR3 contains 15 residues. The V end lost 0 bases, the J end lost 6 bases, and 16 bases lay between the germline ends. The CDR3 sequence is CASSLAGIGPSEQYF. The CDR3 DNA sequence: TGCGCCAGCAGCTTGGCGGGGATTGGGCCCTCCGAGCAGTACTTC.

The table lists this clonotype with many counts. CDR3 nucleotide sequence: TGCAGTGCTAGAGATACGGCTAGCGGGAGGTTCAATGAGCAGTTCTTC. Amino acid sequence: CSARDTASGRFNEQFF. The V gene is TRBV20-1, the J gene TRBJ2-1; 11 nucleotides align to TRBD2. The V and J ends lost 0 bases and 6 bases, in that order; junction bases with no gene match: 7. The V gene's germline CDR1 is DFQATT and CDR2 SNEGSKA (reference sequence). The CDR3 covers 16 residues.